This T cell receptor beta chain was recorded in a study of T cells in Graves' hyperthyroidism and ophthalmopathy. At the level of the study: Before treatment of any kind, peripheral blood was taken at initial diagnosis. The study, taken as a whole, reports: From stable hyperthyroidism, ophthalmopathy was separated by a 13 V-J model.

Ten or more counts support this clonotype. The antigen remains undetermined. The length of the CDR3 is 13 residues. Germline loops: CDR1 DFQATT, CDR2 SNEGSKA (reference sequence). V was shortened by 6 bases and J by 2 bases, with 13 bases between the two germline ends. PBMCs stemmed from approximately 9.1 ml fresh peripheral blood. Template material for amplifying TCR beta CDR3 regions consisted of RNA transcripts. Using the HTBI primer set, a first-round RT-PCR was run on the TCR CDR3. TCRdb reprocessed the multiplex PCR reads with MiXCR, giving one entry per CDR3 protein. The sample lists around 520,000 distinct CDR3 sequences, roughly 15% seen once, with approximately 15% in the top ten.

The TCR was taken from a woman aged 40-49 years with Graves' hyperthyroidism. The sample taken for sequencing was blood. V gene TRBV20-1 combines with J gene TRBJ1-1; D remains unclear. DNA of the CDR3: TGCAGTGCATCCGGGGTCTTAAACACTGAAGCTTTCTTT. Residues: CSASGVLNTEAFF.